This T cell receptor beta chain is from a study of CD8 T cells in Susac syndrome. A quantity of about 0.5 to 1 ug RNA underwent reverse transcription using random hexamers. Amplification of TCR beta CDR3 by immunoSEQ multiplex PCR spanned 54 Vbeta and 13 Jbeta. Using its own MiXCR run on the immunoSEQ multiplex PCR reads, TCRdb lists one record per CDR3 protein. This table has 400,000 or so distinct CDR3 sequences, approximately 85% appearing once. V lost 6 bases to trimming and J lost 5 bases; unmatched junction nucleotides: 10. CDR1 is MNHEY and CDR2 is SMNVEV in the germline V gene (reference sequence). This CDR3 is 15 amino acids long.

Input material: CD8+ T cells from PBMCs. The chain employs TRBV27 and TRBJ2-7; TRBD1 matches 10 bases. This TCR was recovered from a human donor with multiple sclerosis. The CDR3 is CASRGVGQGYHEQYF. Written as DNA, the CDR3 is TGTGCCAGCAGGGGAGTGGGACAGGGGTACCACGAGCAGTACTTC.